These 26 T cell receptor beta chains share one sample of origin, sequenced in a study of blood T cell repertoires in COVID-19 (dated by TCRdb to the early 2020s). The library was prepared using the immunoSEQ multiplex PCR assay. The table was pulled from immuneACCESS by TCRdb, which kept in-frame rearrangements only. Such tables lose some clones; where checked, under half of the loss comes from unresolved V genes, and the rest has no known cause. In all, the sample holds roughly 300,000 clones, and approximately 82% of those were seen once. Around 1.2% of the sample goes to the ten largest clones. The sequencing input was peripheral blood. The receptors were sampled from a woman aged 45-59 years with acute or convalescent COVID-19.

Here the CDR3 DNA reads TGTGCCAGCAAACCCAGCGGGAGGGCAGTGAATGAGCAGTTCTTC. Protein sequence: CASKPSGRAVNEQFF. The gene calls are TRBV7-2 and TRBJ2-1; the match to TRBD2 covers 10 bases. V lost 7 bases, J lost 7 bases, and 10 bases stayed unmatched. The germline V gene encodes CDR1 SGHTA and CDR2 FQGNSA. The CDR3 runs to 15 residues.

This chain uses TRBV6-5 with TRBJ1-2; 8 bases line up with TRBD1. Germline CDR1 is MNHEY and CDR2 is SVGAGI. The V segment lost 4 bases and the J segment 5 bases; nucleotides outside the gene matches: 6. This CDR3 spans 14 amino acids. CDR3 sequence (DNA): TGTGCCAGCAGTTCGGACAGGGCCCCTTATGGCTACACCTTC. It codes for CASSSDRAPYGYTF.

The chain employs TRBV4-3 and TRBJ2-3, with D maybe TRBD1 (6 bases). Trimming removed 7 bases from V and 4 bases from J, with 21 bases in between. CDR3 length: 16 amino acids. Germline CDR1 and CDR2: LGHNA and YSLEER. CDR3 sequence (DNA): TGCGCCAGCACCGATAACCGGGACCCAGGGGCAGATACGCAGTATTTT. Protein: CASTDNRDPGADTQYF.

This chain links TRBV28 with TRBJ1-1; D gene uncertain. The CDR3 length is 12 residues. Germline-derived CDR1 and CDR2 are MDHEN and SYDVKM. The germline V and J ends were trimmed by 7 bases and 1 base, with 7 bases remaining between them. The DNA for the CDR3 is TGTGCCAGCACTGCGGCGAACACTGAAGCTTTCTTT. It is translated as CASTAANTEAFF.

The V call is TRBV4-1, the J call TRBJ2-5, with 11 bases identical to TRBD1. Germline values: CDR1 MGHRA, CDR2 YSYEKL. The CDR3 length is 16 residues. Trimming removed 4 bases from V and 2 bases from J; junction bases left unmatched: 6. CDR3 sequence (DNA): TGCGCCAGCAGCCCTGCCGGGACAGGGGGGCAAGAGACCCAGTACTTC. It codes for CASSPAGTGGQETQYF.

The chain carries TRBV6-5 and TRBJ1-5, with D possibly matching TRBD1 (6 bases). Germline V gene lookup returns CDR1 MNHEY and CDR2 SVGAGI. Trimming stripped 6 bases from V and 4 bases from J, with 13 bases between. This CDR3 contains 14 residues. The DNA for the CDR3 is TGTGCCAGCAGCGGGGACATCCGGAATCAGCCCCAGCATTTT. Amino acids: CASSGDIRNQPQHF.

The J gene is TRBJ2-1, the V gene TRBV6-4; maybe TRBD2 (6 bases). Germline values: CDR1 MRHNA, CDR2 SNTAGT. CDR3 length: 14 residues. Trimming stripped 3 bases from V and 5 bases from J, with 11 bases between. CDR3 nucleotide sequence: TGTGCCAGCAGTGAGTCCAGCGGGCACAATGAGCAGTTCTTC. It specifies CASSESSGHNEQFF.

V gene TRBV7-2 combines with J gene TRBJ1-1; TRBD1 aligns across 8 bases. This CDR3 is built from 14 residues. CDR1 is SGHTA, CDR2 FQGNSA, per germline. J lost 1 base, V lost 4 bases, and 2 bases had no gene match. CDR3: CASSWDRSNTEAFF. CDR3 sequence (DNA): TGTGCCAGCAGCTGGGACAGGTCGAACACTGAAGCTTTCTTT.

The chain recombines TRBV24-1 with TRBJ2-2, with 9 bases matching TRBD1. Germline-derived CDR1 and CDR2 are KGHDR and SFDVKD. The V and J ends lost 0 bases and 2 bases, in that order; junction bases with no gene match: 6. This CDR3 comprises 18 residues. Written as DNA, the CDR3 is TGTGCCACCAGTGATTTGGCCGGGACAGGGTTTAACACCGGGGAGCTGTTTTTT. As protein: CATSDLAGTGFNTGELFF.

V usage is TRBV2 and J usage is TRBJ2-3; no reliable D call. V lost 1 base and J lost 15, with 8 bases in between. CDR1 is SNHLY, CDR2 FYNNEI, per germline. The CDR3 spans 10 residues. The CDR3 here is CASSEGSYYF. The CDR3 DNA reads as TGTGCCAGCAGTGAAGGTTCCTATTATTTT.

This clone was counted only a few times. This chain links TRBV11-2 with TRBJ2-7, with 7 nucleotides matching TRBD2. The CDR3 is made up of 14 amino acids. After removal of 6 bases from V and 0 bases from J, the junction contained 5 bases not matched to a gene. Germline V gives CDR1 SGHAT, CDR2 FQNNGV. This CDR3 reads CASRGGRYSYEQYF. The CDR3 DNA follows: TGTGCCAGCAGGGGGGGGAGGTACTCCTACGAGCAGTACTTC.

The chain is built from TRBV2 and TRBJ2-5; 7 positions agree with TRBD2. Unmatched junction bases numbered 6, after V lost 6 bases and J lost 5 bases. CDR3 size: 13 residues. Germline-derived CDR1 and CDR2 are SNHLY and FYNNEI. CDR3 residues: CASRWRGGETQYF. The CDR3 nucleotides read TGTGCCAGCAGGTGGCGGGGAGGGGAGACCCAGTACTTC. Full variable domain (rest looked up from reference TRBV2 and TRBJ2-5): EPEVTQTPSHQVTQMGQEVILRCVPISNHLYFYWYRQILGQKVEFLVSFYNNEISEKSEIFDDQFSVERPDGSNFTLKIRSTKLEDSAMYFCASRWRGGETQYFGPGTRLLVL.

The V gene is TRBV9, the J gene TRBJ1-3, with D possibly matching TRBD1 (5 bases). This CDR3 comprises 14 residues. CDR1 and CDR2 (germline): SGDLS, YYNGEE. The V end was cut by 4 bases, the J end by 0 bases, with 8 bases between. The DNA of the CDR3 is TGTGCCAGCAGCCCCGACAGCTCTGGAAACACCATATATTTT. Translating gives CASSPDSSGNTIYF. Based on the CDR3 plus reference TRBV9 and TRBJ1-3, the full variable domain is DSGVTQTPKHLITATGQRVTLRCSPRSGDLSVYWYQQSLDQGLQFLIQYYNGEERAKGNILERFSAQQFPDLHSELNLSSLELGDSALYFCASSPDSSGNTIYFGEGSWLTVV.

Here the CDR3 reads CASSELGGGRAYNEQFF. In nucleotides, the CDR3 is TGTGCCAGCAGTGAACTGGGGGGCGGGAGGGCCTACAATGAGCAGTTCTTC. The J gene is TRBJ2-1, the V gene TRBV6-1, with 9 bases fitting TRBD2. Germline V gives CDR1 MNHNS, CDR2 SASEGT. The V and J ends lost 2 bases and 2 bases, in that order; junction bases with no gene match: 7. The CDR3 is 17 amino acids.

The chain carries TRBV6-5 and TRBJ1-1; 7 bases align to TRBD1. The germline V gene encodes CDR1 MNHEY and CDR2 SVGAGI. Trimming took 6 bases from V and 2 from J; bases not matched to a gene: 6. The CDR3 consists of 14 residues. In DNA form, the CDR3 reads TGTGCCAGCAGCCGGGGACAGCCAAACACTGAAGCTTTCTTT. Its protein is CASSRGQPNTEAFF.

The chain employs TRBV27 and TRBJ1-6; TRBD1 might be the D (5 bases). Trimming removed 1 base from V and 3 bases from J, with 13 bases in between. This CDR3 spans 17 amino acids. Germline V gene lookup returns CDR1 MNHEY and CDR2 SMNVEV (reference sequence). This CDR3 reads CASSLLGGDGYNSPLHF. The CDR3 nucleotides read TGTGCCAGCAGTTTATTGGGAGGGGACGGCTATAATTCACCCCTCCACTTT.

The chain joins TRBV6-4 to TRBJ2-3, with a possible D match to TRBD2 (7 bases). The CDR3 spans 14 residues. Germline V gives CDR1 MRHNA, CDR2 SNTAGT. V lost 7 bases and J 0 bases, leaving 11 bases between the germline ends. The CDR3 sequence is CASKAGASTDTQYF. CDR3 nucleotide sequence: TGTGCCAGCAAGGCGGGGGCTAGCACAGATACGCAGTATTTT.

The chain links TRBV4-3 to TRBJ1-2; D might be TRBD1 (6 bases). This CDR3 is built from 16 residues. The germline CDR1 and CDR2 sequences are LGHNA and YSLEER. V was cut by 1 base and J by 5 bases, with 17 bases left in between. The CDR3 region is CASSQADGTQLYGYTF. The CDR3 nucleotides read TGCGCCAGCAGCCAAGCCGACGGGACACAACTATATGGCTACACCTTC.

This clone was seen a single time. V gene TRBV6-1 combines with J gene TRBJ1-6; D not resolved. Trimming shortened V by 2 bases and J by 3 bases, and 8 bases separated the two germline ends. The CDR3 runs 15 residues. Per the germline V gene, CDR1 is MNHNS and CDR2 is SASEGT. This CDR3 reads CASSERGIYNSPLHF. CDR3 bases: TGTGCCAGCAGTGAACGCGGCATCTATAATTCACCCCTCCACTTT.

CDR3 loop: CASSLGVIRGTDTQYF. CDR3 nucleotide sequence: TGTGCCAGCAGCTTGGGGGTAATACGGGGGACAGATACGCAGTATTTT. The genes are TRBV5-6 and TRBJ2-3; a possible D gene is TRBD2 (6 bases). The CDR3 covers 16 residues. Trimming left V 0 bases short and J 3 bases short, with 14 bases between. The germline V gene has CDR1 SGHDT and CDR2 YYEEEE.

This chain links TRBV10-3 with TRBJ1-4; 11 bases are shared with TRBD1. The CDR3 is made up of 15 amino acids. Looked up from germline, CDR1 is ENHRY and CDR2 is SYGVKD. With 6 bases clipped from V and 7 bases from J, the junction kept 7 bases outside the gene matches. The CDR3 DNA is TGTGCCATCAGCGACGGACAGGGGGCTGGTGAAAAACTGTTTTTT. As protein: CAISDGQGAGEKLFF.

This clone was observed a few times. CDR3 in amino acids: CASSLSGGQPQHF. In nucleotides, the CDR3 is TGTGCCAGCAGCTTATCTGGCGGGCAGCCCCAGCATTTT. The gene calls are TRBV7-2 and TRBJ1-5; D is uncertain. V shed 2 bases and J shed 7 bases, with 9 bases lying between them. Germline V gives CDR1 SGHTA, CDR2 FQGNSA. The CDR3 sequence is 13 residues long.

The CDR3 is CARDNRGGGYTF. The CDR3 DNA reads TGTGCCCGAGATAACAGGGGTGGGGGCTACACCTTC. The V gene is TRBV30, the J gene TRBJ1-2, with TRBD1 identical over 7 bases. The V gene's germline CDR1 is GTSNPN and CDR2 SVGIG (reference sequence). The CDR3 totals 12 residues. Unmatched junction bases numbered 11, after V lost 8 bases and J lost 8 bases.

The chain uses TRBV6-6 and TRBJ2-1; 7 nucleotides agree with TRBD1. Germline V gene sequence: CDR1 MNHNY, CDR2 SVGAGI (reference sequence). The length of the CDR3 is 12 residues. Trimming cost V 6 bases and J 7 bases; bases outside gene matches: 3. CDR3 DNA: TGTGCCAGCAGATTACAGGGGAATGAGCAGTTCTTC. Its protein is CASRLQGNEQFF.

The V gene is TRBV19, the J gene TRBJ1-2, with 7 bases matching TRBD1. Germline CDR1 LNHDA, CDR2 SQIVND (reference sequence). The CDR3 is 15 amino acids. With V trimmed by 7 bases and J by 1 base, 9 bases remained unmatched. CDR3 region: CASNPRDSYNYGYTF. DNA for the CDR3: TGTGCCAGTAATCCGCGGGACAGCTATAACTATGGCTACACCTTC.

The chain is built from TRBV5-4 and TRBJ1-1; perhaps TRBD1 as D (6 bases). V dropped 1 base and J dropped 1 base, with 11 bases sitting between them. Germline V gives CDR1 SGHNT, CDR2 YYREEE (reference sequence). The CDR3 contains 15 residues. DNA for the CDR3: TGTGCCAGCAGCTTGTCACAGGGCGAGAACACTGAAGCTTTCTTT. It codes for CASSLSQGENTEAFF. Full variable domain (rest looked up from reference TRBV5-4 and TRBJ1-1): ETGVTQSPTHLIKTRGQQVTLRCSSQSGHNTVSWYQQALGQGPQFIFQYYREEENGRGNFPPRFSGLQFPNYSSELNVNALELDDSALYLCASSLSQGENTEAFFGQGTRLTVV.